One sample yielded the 10 T cell receptor beta chains listed below, sequenced in a study of CD8+ T cells in alopecia areata. TCR sequencing used cDNA made by reverse transcription of extracted RNA. Produced via immunoSEQ multiplex PCR; TCRdb's table is partial and in-frame only. The sample has under 200,000 clones, roughly 65% seen once. The treatment was: oral pan-JAK inhibitor, 5-10 mg twice daily. Sequences were derived from CD4+ T cells sorted from blood, sampled at week 4, from a patient treated with tofacitinib. The receptors come from a human donor with alopecia areata.

J is TRBJ2-6 and V is TRBV29-1; 8 bases agree with TRBD1. The CDR3 totals 16 residues. Germline CDR1 SQVTM, CDR2 ANQGSEA. The V gene end was trimmed by 2 bases and the J gene end by 0 bases; junction bases not matched to a gene: 3. CDR3 region: CSVEHRGNSGANVLTF. The CDR3 region has the DNA TGCAGCGTTGAACACAGGGGGAACTCTGGGGCCAACGTCCTGACTTTC.

This chain links TRBV2 with TRBJ1-1; D gene uncertain. The CDR3 covers 11 residues. V was cut by 3 bases and J by 4 bases, with 3 bases left in between. Germline values: CDR1 SNHLY, CDR2 FYNNEI. The CDR3: CASSEVTEAFF. In DNA form, the CDR3 reads TGTGCCAGCAGTGAGGTCACTGAAGCTTTCTTT. The full variable domain, in which reference TRBV2 and TRBJ1-1 provide the parts outside the CDR3, is EPEVTQTPSHQVTQMGQEVILRCVPISNHLYFYWYRQILGQKVEFLVSFYNNEISEKSEIFDDQFSVERPDGSNFTLKIRSTKLEDSAMYFCASSEVTEAFFGQGTRLTVV.

The chain uses TRBV30 and TRBJ2-7; tentative D call: TRBD1 (7 bases). The CDR3 runs to 14 residues. Germline assignment: CDR1 GTSNPN and CDR2 SVGIG (reference sequence). Trimming stripped 0 bases from V and 6 bases from J, with 15 bases between. This CDR3 reads CAWSVTGAGGEQYF. CDR3 bases: TGTGCCTGGAGTGTAACGGGGGCAGGGGGCGAGCAGTACTTC.

This clone has a single count. The rearrangement uses TRBV30 and TRBJ1-6; no clear D gene. The length of the CDR3 is 14 residues. V shed 0 bases and J shed 7 bases, with 10 bases lying between them. CDR1 is GTSNPN, CDR2 SVGIG, per germline (reference sequence). The CDR3 DNA reads as TGTGCCTGGAGTGTAAAGAGCCTAAATTCACCCCTCCACTTT. It translates to CAWSVKSLNSPLHF.

The rearrangement links TRBV14 to TRBJ2-1, with 8 bases fitting TRBD2. This CDR3 is 15 amino acids long. V shed 0 bases and J 9 bases; nucleotides not matched to a gene: 7. The germline CDR1 and CDR2 sequences are SGHDN and FVKESK. The CDR3 DNA is TGTGCCAGCAGCCAAGACGGGACTAGGAGACGTGAGCAGTTCTTC. It yields the protein CASSQDGTRRREQFF.

This chain uses TRBV4-3 with TRBJ2-5, with 11 bases fitting TRBD1. The ends lost 3 bases at V and 1 base at J; junction bases unmatched: 1. This CDR3 comprises 15 residues. Germline CDR1 is LGHNA and CDR2 is YSLEER. This chain's CDR3 is CASSQGQGVQETQYF. DNA of the CDR3: TGCGCCAGCAGCCAGGGACAGGGGGTCCAAGAGACCCAGTACTTC.

This chain connects TRBV9 to TRBJ2-5; 8 positions match TRBD2. With V trimmed by 7 bases and J by 2 bases, 7 bases remained unmatched. The germline V gene encodes CDR1 SGDLS and CDR2 YYNGEE. The CDR3 sequence is 14 residues long. In DNA form, the CDR3 reads TGTGCCAGCGCTACCGGGAGGGGGCAAGAGACCCAGTACTTC. Translating gives CASATGRGQETQYF.

This clone was counted between two and nine times. This chain links TRBV29-1 with TRBJ2-5; TRBD2 matches 12 bases. CDR1 is SQVTM, CDR2 ANQGSEA, per germline. V lost 7 bases and J lost 3; bases outside the gene matches: 6. The CDR3 runs to 14 residues. The CDR3 DNA is TGCAGCGGAATTAGACTAGCGGGGGAAGAGACCCAGTACTTC. This sequence encodes CSGIRLAGEETQYF.

Details on this clone: Distinct nucleotide sequences in the sample also encode this CDR3. This chain connects TRBV7-9 to TRBJ2-1; D not certain. The germline CDR1 and CDR2 sequences are SEHNR and FQNEAQ (reference sequence). CDR3 size: 10 residues. V was shortened by 5 bases and J by 6 bases, with 2 bases between the two germline ends. In DNA form, the CDR3 reads TGTGCCAGCAGCGGCAATGAGCAGTTCTTC. Translated, it gives CASSGNEQFF.

The chain joins TRBV6-5 to TRBJ1-6; tentative D call: TRBD1 (6 bases). This CDR3 is 14 amino acids long. Germline CDR1 is MNHEY and CDR2 is SVGAGI. The V end was cut by 5 bases, the J end by 9 bases, with 14 bases between. This CDR3 is CASSRQVASSPLHF. Written as DNA, the CDR3 is TGTGCCAGCAGTCGACAGGTAGCGAGTTCACCCCTCCACTTT.